Here is one TCR beta chain with its context. The antigen it recognizes is unknown. Per-base qualities were not stored, and no clone one base away is much larger. This sample was included in a study of shared clonotypes between healthy human individuals (dated by TCRdb to the early 2020s). About the investigation overall: The cohort comprised two women and a few men aged 18 to 49 years. For each donor, CD4 naive and CD4 memory were each run on three plates, CD8 naive on two plates, and CD8 memory on one plate. The study deeply sequenced blood TCR repertoires of five healthy adults to estimate repertoire size and the extent of clonotype sharing between individuals. To increase sequencing depth and limit assay-specific biases, TCR repertoire library preparation and sequencing were carried out by different laboratories using diverse techniques. Between about 0.8 and 9 billion PBMCs per donor were obtained by leukapheresis.

Broad study findings and their caveats: Sampling was restricted to blood, and TCR repertoires in tissues likely differ from the TCR repertoires found in blood. Clonotypes shared by all four sorted-subset donors showed higher generation probabilities than non-shared clonotypes. Estimated clonotype richness was generally larger for naive than for memory subsets. The small number of donors limited the genetic and exposure-history diversity represented. Pairwise subsampling indicated that sequencing depth was expected to affect the degree of clonotype sharing among donors. Across four donors, around 5.4% of naive CD4, roughly 3.8% of naive CD8, 2.3% of memory CD4, and roughly 0.4% of memory CD8 clonotypes were shared. Incomplete sequencing was indicated by rarefaction of sorted-subset datasets, despite the large sequencing depth.

Healthy HIV-negative adults with no recently reported acute infections or vaccinations were included as donors. Every donor was a Caucasian adult living in Nashville, Tennessee, USA. Magnetic negative selection was used to enrich CD4+ T cells, after which naive cells were positively selected on CD45RA and the negative fraction became the memory subset. After blood collection by leukapheresis, PBMCs were isolated using Ficoll-Histopaque density gradient centrifugation and then cryopreserved in the vapor phase of liquid nitrogen. Analytical flow cytometry was used to check the purity and quantity of every magnetically sorted T cell population. From each sorted fraction, genomic DNA was isolated and quantified by UV absorbance on a Nanodrop 2000c. CDR1 SEHNR and CDR2 FQNEAQ are derived from the germline V gene (reference sequence). The CDR3 starts with the cysteine, ends with the phenylalanine, and has 14 residues. Here the CDR3 DNA is all that survives: 42 bases in frame from base 1. The V end loses 3 bases and the J end loses 5 bases, and a stretch of 13 bases separates them.

Using the deep immunoSEQ assay, multiplex PCR amplified TCR CDR3 regions from genomic DNA. For each cell subset, the extracted genomic DNA was distributed evenly across all wells of several immunoSEQ 96-well plates, and each plate served as one replicate. For sorted subsets, approximately 200 ng of genomic DNA, equivalent to 30,000 or so T cell genomes, went into each replicate PCR. Purified libraries were measured with a Qubit 3.0 fluorometer, size-checked on a Bioanalyzer 2100, and measured again with the KAPA Library Quantification kit. Every immunoSEQ 96-well plate was sequenced on a separate single-read 150-cycle Illumina NextSeq 550 flow cell. The authors processed their data as follows. Because the immunoSEQ output held only junctional sequences and lacked quality scores, the filtering could not match the filtering applied to full-length reads. Sequences were annotated with PyIR, a Python wrapper for IgBLAST v1.9, using IMGT germline references to assign V/J genes and CDR3. Reads with weak V/J assignments (E-value above 1e-6), missing CDR3, stop codons, out-of-frame junctions, or ambiguous translated residues were removed. V3J clonotypes were defined by identical inferred V gene, J gene, and CDR3 amino acid sequence. Percentage overlap between repertoires was computed as shared unique clonotypes divided by the size of the smaller repertoire. RTK rarefaction, the Chao1 estimator, and Recon v2.1 estimates of unobserved clonotypes were used to assess repertoire richness. For all TCRbeta clonotypes obtained by the gDNA method from a handful of donors, generation probabilities were computed with OLGA. The clones in this table, taken by TCRdb from immuneACCESS, are in-frame only. Not every clone is retained; where verified, under half of the shortfall comes from an unresolved V gene, and the cause of the rest is unknown. The V and J calls and the clone size are those of that table, but D and trimming were determined from the DNA. This sample is represented by 2 million to 3 million clones; roughly 93% of them were singletons. Around 0.4% of the sample is held by the ten biggest clonotypes.

This sequence was found in a man aged 18 to 29 in good health. Some clones in this sample may be carry-over from other donors' samples. Sequencing used naive CD4+ T cells from PBMCs. The sample's cell subset or site, from its label and the paper: CD45RA+ positively selected. The sequence is built from TRBV7-9 and TRBJ2-5; the D gene lacks a confident call. The nucleotide sequence is TGTGCCAGCAGCTTGGGTATATCGGCGGAGACCCAGTACTTC. The encoded protein is CASSLGISAETQYF.